A selection of T cell receptor beta chains follows, all from one sample in a study of vaccination and CD4 T cells after COVID-19. TCRdb passed the PCR reads through MiXCR, listing each CDR3 protein once. The table records about 23,000 distinct CDR3 sequences, roughly 50% of them present only once. These TCRs' antigens remain unknown. The specimen sequenced was CD4+ T cells from blood, cultured in vitro. All receptors come from a human donor who had recovered from COVID-19. Each CDR3 is given with its conserved first and last residue. The order of the fields is V gene, J gene, D gene, clone size, CDR3 DNA, CDR3 protein. The D gene is left open where the match is weak. The size entry is marked missing in some rows and otherwise reads once, few, many or a size class.

TRBV30,TRBJ1-1,-,once,TGTGCCTGGAGCAGGGAGAACACTGAAGCTTTCTTT,CAWSRENTEAFF
TRBV4-3,TRBJ1-2,-,-,TGCGCCAGCAGCCCCCGAAAGCTACAAAACTATGGCTACACCTTC,CASSPRKLQNYGYTF
TRBV15,TRBJ2-2,TRBD2,-,TGTGCCACCAGCAGAGATGGACTAGCCGTCGGGGAGCTGTTTTTT,CATSRDGLAVGELFF
TRBV5-3,TRBJ2-7,TRBD1,-,TGTGCCAGCAGCCCGACAGGGGTATCCTACGAGCAGTACTTC,CASSPTGVSYEQYF
TRBV5-1,TRBJ1-5,-,-,TGCGCCAGCAGCTTGACGTTCGCGGAGCCCCAGCATTTT,CASSLTFAEPQHF
TRBV18,TRBJ1-1,-,-,TGTGCCAGCTCACTTCAGGGAACTGAAGCTTTCTTT,CASSLQGTEAFF
TRBV10-3,TRBJ1-6,TRBD1,-,TGTGCCATCAGCTCGGGACAGTATAATTCACCCCTCCACTTT,CAISSGQYNSPLHF
TRBV11-1,TRBJ2-7,TRBD1,-,TGTGCCAGCAGCTCCTCCCCCCCGACAGGGAGCGAGCAGTACTTC,CASSSSPPTGSEQYF
TRBV7-9,TRBJ1-4,-,-,TGTGCCAGCAGCTTCGTGGGACCCGGAAAACTGTTTTTT,CASSFVGPGKLFF
TRBV19,TRBJ1-3,-,-,TGTGCCAGTAGCACACAGGAGACAGGAAACACCATATATTTT,CASSTQETGNTIYF
TRBV30,TRBJ1-1,-,-,TGTGCCTGGAGTGGTCGAGGTAGGGGGGCGCGAGGCACTGAAGCTTTCTTT,CAWSGRGRGARGTEAFF
TRBV14,TRBJ1-6,TRBD1,-,TGTGCCAGCAGGCAGGGGGCCTATAATTCACCCCTCCACTTT,CASRQGAYNSPLHF
TRBV7-8,TRBJ1-2,-,-,TGTGCCAGCAGCCCGAGACCACGGGATGGCTACACCTTC,CASSPRPRDGYTF
TRBV7-2,TRBJ2-4,TRBD1,-,TGTGCCAGCAGCTTAGAGTGGGGACAGCCAAACATTCAGTACTTC,CASSLEWGQPNIQYF
TRBV6-1,TRBJ2-7,-,-,TGTGCCAGCAGTGAAGTGGTGACCCACTACGAGCAGTACTTC,CASSEVVTHYEQYF
TRBV7-9,TRBJ2-3,TRBD2,few,TGTGCCAGCAGCTTAGGCGTTCTAGCGGGAGGTGGTACGCAGTATTTT,CASSLGVLAGGGTQYF
TRBV20-1,TRBJ2-3,TRBD1,-,TGCAGTGCGCGAGCTACAGGGGCAGATACGCAGTATTTT,CSARATGADTQYF
TRBV11-3,TRBJ2-7,TRBD1,few,TGTGCCAGCAGCCCCCGGGACAGGGCCTCCTACGAGCAGTACTTC,CASSPRDRASYEQYF
TRBV7-3,TRBJ1-1,TRBD1,-,TGTGCCAGCAGCTACCCGAAGACAGGGAGCGAGCCTGAAGCTTTCTTT,CASSYPKTGSEPEAFF
TRBV30,TRBJ1-2,-,-,TGTGCCTGGAGTGTCGGGGGAGACAATGGCTACACCTTC,CAWSVGGDNGYTF
TRBV11-1,TRBJ2-1,-,-,TGTGCCAGCAGCTTTAGCGGACTGTACAATGAGCAGTTCTTC,CASSFSGLYNEQFF
TRBV19,TRBJ1-4,TRBD1,-,TGTGCCAGTAGTCCCCGGACAGGGCAACAACCGGATGAAAAACTGTTTTTT,CASSPRTGQQPDEKLFF
TRBV18,TRBJ1-2,TRBD1,-,TGTGCCAGCTCACGGCTCCCGGGACAGGGGGACTATGGCTACACCTTC,CASSRLPGQGDYGYTF
TRBV30,TRBJ2-7,-,-,TGTGCCTGGAGCAGAGCGGAGGGAATCGAGCAGTACTTC,CAWSRAEGIEQYF
TRBV11-3,TRBJ2-4,-,-,TGTGCCAGCAGCCCGATGTATCCGAAGGACATTCAGTACTTC,CASSPMYPKDIQYF
TRBV27,TRBJ2-1,TRBD1,-,TGTGCCAGCAGTTGGGACAGTGGATCCTACAATGAGCAGTTCTTC,CASSWDSGSYNEQFF
TRBV18,TRBJ1-2,-,-,TGTGCCAGCTCACTGGCCGACCGGACTAACTATGGCTACACCTTC,CASSLADRTNYGYTF
TRBV19,TRBJ2-1,-,-,TGTGCCAGTACCCCCCTGCGCGGGGGCCTGGATGAGCAGTTCTTC,CASTPLRGGLDEQFF
TRBV7-9,TRBJ1-2,TRBD1,-,TGTGCCAGCAGCCCGACAGGGGGTTATGGCTACACCTTC,CASSPTGGYGYTF
TRBV7-8,TRBJ2-1,TRBD2,few,TGTGCCAGCACCCTTGATAGGACTAGCGGGGGGGTCGGCGATGAGCAGTTCTTC,CASTLDRTSGGVGDEQFF
TRBV7-2,TRBJ1-6,-,-,TGTGCCAGCAGCTTACAGGACCCAACTAGTTCACCCCTCCACTTT,CASSLQDPTSSPLHF
TRBV12-3/TRBV12-4,TRBJ2-7,TRBD1,once,TGTGCCAGCACCATCCTCACAGGGGGAGAGCAGTACTTC,CASTILTGGEQYF
TRBV15,TRBJ2-4,TRBD2,few,TGTGCCACCAGCAGAGACCTAGCGGGGGGGCAAAACATTCAGTACTTC,CATSRDLAGGQNIQYF
TRBV5-1,TRBJ1-2,TRBD1,-,TGCGCCAGCAGCTTGGATGGGACAGTGGAATATGGCTACACCTTC,CASSLDGTVEYGYTF
TRBV5-4,TRBJ2-7,-,-,TGTGCCAGCAGCCCAGGGATCTCCTACGAGCAGTACTTC,CASSPGISYEQYF
TRBV7-9,TRBJ2-5,-,once,TGTGCCAGCAGCTTAGTAGGGAGCGAGACCCAGTACTTC,CASSLVGSETQYF
TRBV6-2/TRBV6-3,TRBJ2-1,TRBD2,-,TGTGCCAGCAGTTACTCCCCGACTAGCGGGATCTACAATGAGCAGTTCTTC,CASSYSPTSGIYNEQFF
TRBV24-1,TRBJ2-5,-,-,TGTGCCACCAGTGATGCCAGGGCCACGGAGACCCAGTACTTC,CATSDARATETQYF
TRBV10-3,TRBJ1-1,-,-,TGTGCCATCACCGGGGCCATGAACACTGAAGCTTTCTTT,CAITGAMNTEAFF
TRBV27,TRBJ2-2,-,-,TGTGCCAGCAGTCCCCTGACAGGTTCCGGGGAGCTGTTTTTT,CASSPLTGSGELFF
TRBV15,TRBJ1-2,-,-,TGTGCCACCAGCAGATCCGGGACGGACTCGTACTATGGCTACACCTTC,CATSRSGTDSYYGYTF
TRBV20-1,TRBJ1-1,TRBD1,few,TGCAGTGCTAGAGGTGGACAGGGAGGTCACACTGAAGCTTTCTTT,CSARGGQGGHTEAFF
TRBV7-9,TRBJ1-6,-,-,TGTGCCAGCAGCTTCACGGACTATAATTCACCCCTCCACTTT,CASSFTDYNSPLHF
TRBV7-2,TRBJ2-1,-,-,TGTGCCAGCAGCCGGACAGCCTCCTACAATGAGCAGTTCTTC,CASSRTASYNEQFF
TRBV19,TRBJ1-5,TRBD1,-,TGTGCCAGTAGCTTAGGACAGGGCGGTCATCAGCCCCAGCATTTT,CASSLGQGGHQPQHF
TRBV19,TRBJ2-7,-,-,TGTGCCAGTAGGTCCGGGACTTCCTCCTACGAGCAGTACTTC,CASRSGTSSYEQYF
TRBV4-2,TRBJ1-2,-,-,TGTGCCAGCAGCCAAGACTCAGTTAACTATGGCTACACCTTC,CASSQDSVNYGYTF
TRBV5-4,TRBJ1-1,TRBD1,few,TGTGCCAGCAGCTCGACAGGGGGCACTGAAGCTTTCTTT,CASSSTGGTEAFF
TRBV2,TRBJ1-5,-,-,TGTGCCAGCGGCGACAATCAGCCCCAGCATTTT,CASGDNQPQHF
TRBV5-4,TRBJ1-2,TRBD1,-,TGTGCCAGCAGCCCTAGGGGCAGGGGGAATCTGGGCTACACCTTC,CASSPRGRGNLGYTF
TRBV2,TRBJ1-3,-,-,TGTGCCAGCATGAAACAGGGAAATGGAAACACCATATATTTT,CASMKQGNGNTIYF
TRBV27,TRBJ1-2,TRBD1,-,TGTGCCAGCAGTCTTCACAGGGGGGGACTTTCAAGCTACACCTTC,CASSLHRGGLSSYTF
TRBV27,TRBJ2-7,-,-,TGTGCCAGCAGTTCTGGGGGTCGAAGCTCCTACGAGCAGTACTTC,CASSSGGRSSYEQYF
TRBV12-3/TRBV12-4,TRBJ2-6,-,-,TGTGCCAGCAGTTTAACTGGGGCCAACGTCCTGACTTTC,CASSLTGANVLTF
TRBV20-1,TRBJ2-2,TRBD1,-,TGCAGTGCTGCTATCCCTTTCAGGGGGAGTAACACCGGGGAGCTGTTTTTT,CSAAIPFRGSNTGELFF